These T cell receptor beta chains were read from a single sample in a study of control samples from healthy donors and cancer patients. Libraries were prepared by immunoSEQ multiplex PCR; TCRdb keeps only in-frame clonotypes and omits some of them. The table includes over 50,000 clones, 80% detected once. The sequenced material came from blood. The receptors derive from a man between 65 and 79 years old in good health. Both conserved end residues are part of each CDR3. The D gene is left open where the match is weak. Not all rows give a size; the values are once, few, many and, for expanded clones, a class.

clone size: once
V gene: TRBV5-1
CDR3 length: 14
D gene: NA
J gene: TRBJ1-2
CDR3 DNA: TGCGCCAGCAGCCCGACATCAACGCAATATGGCTACACCTTC
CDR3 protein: CASSPTSTQYGYTF

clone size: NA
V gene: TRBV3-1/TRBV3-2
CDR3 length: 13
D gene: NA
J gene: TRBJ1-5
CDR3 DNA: TGTGCCAGCAGCGAAGGCCGGGGGGCGCCCCAGCATTTT
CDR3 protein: CASSEGRGAPQHF

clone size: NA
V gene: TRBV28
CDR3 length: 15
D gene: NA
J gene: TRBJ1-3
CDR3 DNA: TGTGCCAGCCACGACGGGCAGAGCTCTGGAAACACCATATATTTT
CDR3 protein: CASHDGQSSGNTIYF

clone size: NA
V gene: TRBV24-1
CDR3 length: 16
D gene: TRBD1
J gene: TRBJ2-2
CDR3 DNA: TGTGCCACCAGTGATTTGGGACAGGGGGTCACCGGGGAGCTGTTTTTT
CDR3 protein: CATSDLGQGVTGELFF

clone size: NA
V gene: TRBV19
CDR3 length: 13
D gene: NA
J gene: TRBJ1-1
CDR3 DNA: TGTGCCAGTAGTTCCCAGGGAGGTACTGAAGCTTTCTTT
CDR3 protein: CASSSQGGTEAFF

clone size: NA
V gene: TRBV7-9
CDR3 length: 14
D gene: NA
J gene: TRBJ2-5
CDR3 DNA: TGTGCCAGCAGCTTAGCGCCGGATCAAGAGACCCAGTACTTC
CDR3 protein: CASSLAPDQETQYF

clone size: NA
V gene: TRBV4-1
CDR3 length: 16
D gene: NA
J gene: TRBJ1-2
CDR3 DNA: TGCGCCAGCAGCCAAGATAGGGGATCGGCTTTAGGGGGCTACACCTTC
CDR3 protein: CASSQDRGSALGGYTF

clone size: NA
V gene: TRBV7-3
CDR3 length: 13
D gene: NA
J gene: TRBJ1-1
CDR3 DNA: TGTGCCAGCAGCTTATCGAGGACAAGCGAAGCTTTCTTT
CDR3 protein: CASSLSRTSEAFF

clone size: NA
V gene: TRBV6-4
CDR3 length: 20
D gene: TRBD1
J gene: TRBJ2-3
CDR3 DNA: TGTGCCAGCAGTGACACGGACAGGGGGTTCTCCACAGTCCCCACAGATACGCAGTATTTT
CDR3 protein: CASSDTDRGFSTVPTDTQYF

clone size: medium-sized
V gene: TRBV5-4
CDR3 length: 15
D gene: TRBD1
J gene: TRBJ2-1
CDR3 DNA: TGTGCCAGCAGCTGGACAGGGGGAAGGAGGAATGAGCAGTTCTTC
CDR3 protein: CASSWTGGRRNEQFF

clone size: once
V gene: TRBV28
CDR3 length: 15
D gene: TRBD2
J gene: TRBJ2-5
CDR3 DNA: TGTGCCAGCAGCCTGTCTAGCGGGGGGGCCGAGACCCAGTACTTC
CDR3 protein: CASSLSSGGAETQYF

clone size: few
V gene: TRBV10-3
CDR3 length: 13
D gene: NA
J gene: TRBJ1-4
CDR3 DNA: TGTGCCATCAGTGGTACACAATGGGAAAAACTGTTTTTT
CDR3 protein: CAISGTQWEKLFF

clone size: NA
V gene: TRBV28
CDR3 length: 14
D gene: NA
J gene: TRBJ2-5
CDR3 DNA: TGTGCCAGCACCTATGACTTCCGGCCAGAGACCCAGTACTTC
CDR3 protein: CASTYDFRPETQYF

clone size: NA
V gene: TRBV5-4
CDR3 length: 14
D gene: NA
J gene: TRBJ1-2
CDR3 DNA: TGTGCCAGCAGCTTGGATATGTGGGGTTATGGCTACACCTTC
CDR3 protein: CASSLDMWGYGYTF

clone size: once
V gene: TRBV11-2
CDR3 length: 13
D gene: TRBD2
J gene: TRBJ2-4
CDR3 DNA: TGTGCCAGCAGCTTCCCTGCTAGCGGGAGTCTGTACTTC
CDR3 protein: CASSFPASGSLYF

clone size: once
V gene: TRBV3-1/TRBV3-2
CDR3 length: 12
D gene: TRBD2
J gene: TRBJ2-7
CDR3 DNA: TGTGCCAGCAGCCCTTGGGGGGGCGAGCAGTACTTC
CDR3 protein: CASSPWGGEQYF

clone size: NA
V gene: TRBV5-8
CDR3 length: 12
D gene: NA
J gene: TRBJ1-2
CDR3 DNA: TGTGCCAGCAAAAGTAATTGGGATGGCTACACCTTC
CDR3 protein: CASKSNWDGYTF

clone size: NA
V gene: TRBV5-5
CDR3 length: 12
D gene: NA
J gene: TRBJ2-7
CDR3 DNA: TGTGCCAGCAGCTTGGCAGGGAACGAGCAGTACTTC
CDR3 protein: CASSLAGNEQYF

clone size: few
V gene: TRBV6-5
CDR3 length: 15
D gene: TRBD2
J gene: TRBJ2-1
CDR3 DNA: TGTGCCAGCAATCCTAGGACTAGCGGGATTAATGAGCAGTTCTTC
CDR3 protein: CASNPRTSGINEQFF

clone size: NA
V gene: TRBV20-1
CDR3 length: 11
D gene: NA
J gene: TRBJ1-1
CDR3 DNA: TGCAGTGCTAGAGATCAGATAGAAGCTTTCTTT
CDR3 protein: CSARDQIEAFF

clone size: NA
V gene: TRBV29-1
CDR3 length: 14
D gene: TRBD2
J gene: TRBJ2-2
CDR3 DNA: TGCAGCGCCGCCGGCGGGGGGTACACCGGGGAGCTGTTTTTT
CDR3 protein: CSAAGGGYTGELFF

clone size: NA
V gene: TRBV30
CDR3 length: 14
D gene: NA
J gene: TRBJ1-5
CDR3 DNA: TGTGCCTGGAGTACGGGACCGTCCAATCAGCCCCAGCATTTT
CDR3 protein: CAWSTGPSNQPQHF

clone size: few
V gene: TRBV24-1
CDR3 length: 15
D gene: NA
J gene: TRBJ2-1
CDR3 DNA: TGTGCCACCAGTGATTCCGGGACACCATACAATGAGCAGTTCTTC
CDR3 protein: CATSDSGTPYNEQFF

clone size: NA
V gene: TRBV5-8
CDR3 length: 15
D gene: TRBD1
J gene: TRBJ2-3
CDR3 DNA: TGTGCCAGCAGCTTTCGAAGGGGGCGCCTAGATACGCAGTATTTT
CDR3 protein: CASSFRRGRLDTQYF

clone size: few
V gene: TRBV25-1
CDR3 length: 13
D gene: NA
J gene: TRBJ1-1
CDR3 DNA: TGTGCCAGCAGTGGGACAGCTAACACTGAAGCTTTCTTT
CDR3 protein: CASSGTANTEAFF

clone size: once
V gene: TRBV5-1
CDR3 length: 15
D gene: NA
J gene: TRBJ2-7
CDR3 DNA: TGCGCCAGCAGCTTGGGGCGGGACGGGGCCTACGAGCAGTACTTC
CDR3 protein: CASSLGRDGAYEQYF

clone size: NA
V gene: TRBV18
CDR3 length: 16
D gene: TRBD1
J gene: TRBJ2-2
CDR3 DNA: TGTGCCAGCTCACCACCGGGACAGCGTAACACCGGGGAGCTGTTTTTT
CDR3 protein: CASSPPGQRNTGELFF

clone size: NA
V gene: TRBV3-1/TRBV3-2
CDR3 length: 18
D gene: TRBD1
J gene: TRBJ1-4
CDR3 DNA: TGTGCCAGCAGCCGAACCCGGGACAGGGTTAGTGGTAATGAAAAACTGTTTTTT
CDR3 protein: CASSRTRDRVSGNEKLFF

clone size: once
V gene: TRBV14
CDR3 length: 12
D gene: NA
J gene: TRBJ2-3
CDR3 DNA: TGTGCCAGCAGCAGGGACGGATATACGCAGTATTTT
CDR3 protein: CASSRDGYTQYF

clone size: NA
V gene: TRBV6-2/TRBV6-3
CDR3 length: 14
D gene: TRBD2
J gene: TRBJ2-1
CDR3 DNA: TGTGCCAGCAGTTACCCCAGGACTAGCGGGTTCCCGTTCTTC
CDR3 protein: CASSYPRTSGFPFF

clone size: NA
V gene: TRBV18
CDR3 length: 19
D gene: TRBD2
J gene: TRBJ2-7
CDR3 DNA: TGTGCCAGCTCACCACGAGGGGCTAGCGGGACTTTTGGAACCTACGAGCAGTACTTC
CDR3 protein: CASSPRGASGTFGTYEQYF

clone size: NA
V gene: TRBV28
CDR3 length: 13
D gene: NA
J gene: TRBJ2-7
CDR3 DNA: TGTGCCAGCAGTTTACCTTCCCAAGGGGAGCAGTACTTC
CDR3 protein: CASSLPSQGEQYF

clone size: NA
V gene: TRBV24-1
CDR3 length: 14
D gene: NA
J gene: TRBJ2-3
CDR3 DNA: TGTGCCACCAGTGATCCAGACGGCACAGATACGCAGTATTTT
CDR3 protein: CATSDPDGTDTQYF

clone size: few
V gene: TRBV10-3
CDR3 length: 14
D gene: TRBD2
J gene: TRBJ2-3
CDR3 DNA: TGTGCCATCAGTGAGTCGAGCGGGGAAGATACGCAGTATTTT
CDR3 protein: CAISESSGEDTQYF

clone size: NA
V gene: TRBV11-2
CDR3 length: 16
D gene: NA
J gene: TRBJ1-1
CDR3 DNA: TGTGCCAGCAGCGGTACCTACAGGTCGGGGGACACTGAAGCTTTCTTT
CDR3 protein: CASSGTYRSGDTEAFF

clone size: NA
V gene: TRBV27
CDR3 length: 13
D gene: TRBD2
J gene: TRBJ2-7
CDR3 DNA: TGTGCCAGCTCTAGCGGGAGTCTATTCGAGCAGTACTTC
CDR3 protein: CASSSGSLFEQYF

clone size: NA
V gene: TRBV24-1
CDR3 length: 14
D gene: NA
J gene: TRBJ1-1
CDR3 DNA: TGTGCCACCAGGGACAGCACAGTGAACACTGAAGCTTTCTTT
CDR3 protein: CATRDSTVNTEAFF

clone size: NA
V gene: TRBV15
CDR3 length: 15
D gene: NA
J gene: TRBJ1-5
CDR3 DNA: TGTGCCACCAGCACCGATACGCAAGTGGGGCAGCCCCAGCATTTT
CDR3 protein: CATSTDTQVGQPQHF

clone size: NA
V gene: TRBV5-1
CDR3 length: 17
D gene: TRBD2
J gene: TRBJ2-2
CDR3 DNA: TGCGCCAGCAGGGGCAGCGGGGGGCCCCCTGGCACCGGGGAGCTGTTTTTT
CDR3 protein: CASRGSGGPPGTGELFF

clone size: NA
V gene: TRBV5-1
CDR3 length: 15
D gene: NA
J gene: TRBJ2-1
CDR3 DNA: TGCGCCAGCAGCTTGTCAGGGGGGGAATACAATGAGCAGTTCTTC
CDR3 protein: CASSLSGGEYNEQFF

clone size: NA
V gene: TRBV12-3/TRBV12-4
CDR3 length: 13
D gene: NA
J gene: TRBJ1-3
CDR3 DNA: TGTGCCAGCAGGGTAGTACCTGGAAACACCATATATTTT
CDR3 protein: CASRVVPGNTIYF